This T cell receptor beta chain was captured in a study of vaccination and CD4 T cells after COVID-19. Study overall: The study drew post-COVID samples a median around 100 days after diagnosis (range 35 to 161). Cells were stimulated with overlapping spike peptide pools from SARS-CoV-2, HCoV-NL63, HCoV-OC43 and HCoV-229E.

CD4+ T cells that had been cultured provided DNA sequenced with the Oncomine TCR Beta short-read assay. TCRdb independently ran MiXCR on the PCR reads; one entry per CDR3 protein. The sample lists roughly 6,800 distinct CDR3 sequences; less than 30% were seen once. Comment on this clonotype: Antigen unknown.

Treatment of the sample: approximately nine-day PBMC culture with coronavirus spike peptide pools or control peptides (ViraFEST assay). ViraFEST stimulated the growth of antigen-specific T cells using peptide pools and subsequently profiled their TCRs by sequencing. V was pared by 5 bases and J by 1 base, with 18 bases of the junction left unmatched. Germline V gene sequence: CDR1 DFQATT, CDR2 SNEGSKA (reference sequence). There are 18 residues in the CDR3. Study results and caveats: Convalescent patients had a median roughly 84% of post-vaccine SARS-CoV-2-reactive clones that were detected only after vaccination, not before it.

The chain couples TRBV20-1 to TRBJ2-7; 9 bases fit TRBD2. The clonotype comes from a human donor who had recovered from COVID-19. Sequenced here: CD4+ T cells from blood, cultured in vitro, sampled after SARS-CoV-2 vaccination. The CDR3 coding sequence is TGCAGTGCTCTCCCGCGGGAGGGCCTGTTACTATCGTCCTACGAGCAGTACTTC. Translation gives CSALPREGLLLSSYEQYF.